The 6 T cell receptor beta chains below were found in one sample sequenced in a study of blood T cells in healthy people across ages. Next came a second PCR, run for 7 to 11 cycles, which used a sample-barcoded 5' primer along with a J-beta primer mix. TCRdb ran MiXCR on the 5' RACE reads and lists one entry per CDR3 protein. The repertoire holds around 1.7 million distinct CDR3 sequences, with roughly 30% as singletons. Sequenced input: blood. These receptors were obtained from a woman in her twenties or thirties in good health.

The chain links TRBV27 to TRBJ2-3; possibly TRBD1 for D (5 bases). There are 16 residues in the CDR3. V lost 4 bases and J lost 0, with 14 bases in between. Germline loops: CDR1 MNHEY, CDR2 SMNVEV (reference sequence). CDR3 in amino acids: CASSSRVPASTDTQYF. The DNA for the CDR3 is TGTGCCAGCAGTTCCAGGGTCCCTGCTAGCACAGATACGCAGTATTTT.

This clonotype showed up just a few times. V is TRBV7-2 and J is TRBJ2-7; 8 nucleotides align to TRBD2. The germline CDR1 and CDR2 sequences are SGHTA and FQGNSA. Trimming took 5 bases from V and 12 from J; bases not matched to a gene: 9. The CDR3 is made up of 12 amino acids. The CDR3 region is CASSTGGLDLYF. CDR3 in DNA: TGTGCCAGCAGCACCGGGGGACTAGATTTGTACTTC. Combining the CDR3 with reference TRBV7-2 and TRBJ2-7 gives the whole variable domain GAGVSQSPSNKVTEKGKDVELRCDPISGHTALYWYRQSLGQGLEFLIYFQGNSAPDKSGLPSDRFSAERTGGSVSTLTIQRTQQEDSAVYLCASSTGGLDLYFGPGTRLTVT.

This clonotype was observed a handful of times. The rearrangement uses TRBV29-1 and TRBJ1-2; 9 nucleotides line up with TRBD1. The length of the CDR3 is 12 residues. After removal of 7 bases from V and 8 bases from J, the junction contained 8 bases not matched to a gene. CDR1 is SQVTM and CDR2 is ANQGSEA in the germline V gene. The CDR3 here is CSAQSTGGGYTF. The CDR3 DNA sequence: TGCAGCGCCCAGTCGACAGGGGGAGGCTACACCTTC. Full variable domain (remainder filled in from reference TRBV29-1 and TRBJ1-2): SAVISQKPSRDICQRGTSLTIQCQVDSQVTMMFWYRQQPGQSLTLIATANQGSEATYESGFVIDKFPISRPNLTFSTLTVSNMSPEDSSIYLCSAQSTGGGYTFGSGTRLTVV.

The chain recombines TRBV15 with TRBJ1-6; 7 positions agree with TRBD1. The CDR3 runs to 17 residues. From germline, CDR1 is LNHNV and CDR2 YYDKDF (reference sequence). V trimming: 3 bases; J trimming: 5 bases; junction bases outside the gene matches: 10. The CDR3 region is CATSRIPEQGHNSPLHF. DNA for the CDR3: TGTGCCACCAGCAGGATACCCGAACAGGGGCATAATTCACCCCTCCACTTT.

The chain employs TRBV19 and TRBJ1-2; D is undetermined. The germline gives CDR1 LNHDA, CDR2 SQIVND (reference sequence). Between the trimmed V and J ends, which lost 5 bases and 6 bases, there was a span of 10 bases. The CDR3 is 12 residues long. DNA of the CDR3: TGTGCCAGTAGTCTGAAAGAGGATGGCTACACCTTC. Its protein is CASSLKEDGYTF.

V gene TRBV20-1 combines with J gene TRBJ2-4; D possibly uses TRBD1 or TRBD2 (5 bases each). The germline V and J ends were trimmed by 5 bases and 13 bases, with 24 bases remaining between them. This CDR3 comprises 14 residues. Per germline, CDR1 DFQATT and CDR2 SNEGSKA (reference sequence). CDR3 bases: TGCAGTGCTCGGACTGACAGCTCCTACAATGAGCAGTACTTC. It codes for CSARTDSSYNEQYF.